Each of the 27 T cell receptor beta chains below was sequenced from the same sample in a study of blood T cells in healthy people across ages. Using a J-beta primer mix together with a sample-barcoded 5' primer, a second PCR was run for about 7 to 12 cycles. TCRdb independently ran MiXCR on the 5' RACE reads; one entry per CDR3 protein. The sample contains 650,000 to 700,000 distinct CDR3 sequences, 32% of which appear only once. What was sequenced was blood. All receptors come from a woman over 75 in good health.

This clonotype was recorded at least ten times. This sequence joins TRBV6-6 and TRBJ2-6, with TRBD1 matching 8 bases. The CDR3 runs to 18 residues. Germline V gene sequence: CDR1 MNHNY, CDR2 SVGAGI (reference sequence). V lost 5 bases and J lost 0; bases outside the gene matches: 9. The CDR3 nucleotides are TGTGCCAGCAGTACCCGACAGGGGTGGGGCTCTGGGGCCAACGTCCTGACTTTC. Protein: CASSTRQGWGSGANVLTF.

The chain links TRBV9 to TRBJ1-1; the D is unclear. Trimming stripped 0 bases from V and 1 base from J, with 10 bases between. CDR1 and CDR2 from the germline V gene are SGDLS and YYNGEE. This CDR3 spans 15 amino acids. The CDR3 region is CASSVDGRGNTEAFF. DNA for the CDR3: TGTGCCAGCAGCGTAGACGGCCGAGGGAACACTGAAGCTTTCTTT.

The CDR3 sequence is CASSGGTLAGYYNEQFF. Written as DNA, the CDR3 is TGTGCCAGCAGTGGAGGAACGTTGGCAGGGTATTACAATGAGCAGTTCTTC. The chain uses TRBV6-1 and TRBJ2-1; D is possibly TRBD1 (5 bases). The CDR3 totals 17 residues. V dropped 4 bases and J dropped 4 bases, with 20 bases sitting between them. CDR1 is MNHNS and CDR2 is SASEGT in the germline V gene.

The chain recombines TRBV20-1 with TRBJ2-4, with TRBD1 identical over 8 bases. The J call may be incorrect, as the DNA end agrees better with TRBJ2-7. The length of the CDR3 is 12 residues. Germline CDR1 and CDR2: DFQATT and SNEGSKA (reference sequence). The CDR3 DNA is TGCAGCCCGGAGAGAGACAGGGGCGAGCAGTACTTC. Protein sequence: CSPERDRGEQYF.

This clonotype has more than one count but fewer than ten. The rearrangement joins TRBV5-1 to TRBJ1-4; tentatively, D is TRBD1 (5 bases). The length of the CDR3 is 15 residues. CDR1 is SGHRS and CDR2 is YFSETQ in the germline V gene. V was shortened by 4 bases and J by 7 bases, with 17 bases between the two germline ends. The CDR3 region is CASSLAGGEREKLFF. The CDR3 DNA sequence: TGCGCCAGCAGCCTCGCCGGGGGGGAGCGTGAAAAACTGTTTTTT.

This clonotype has ten or more counts. V gene TRBV5-5 combines with J gene TRBJ2-7, with a tentative D call TRBD2 (6 bases). The CDR3 totals 13 residues. V was pared by 2 bases and J by 4 bases, with 10 bases between. The germline V gene encodes CDR1 SGHKS and CDR2 YYEKEE (reference sequence). The CDR3 is CASSFGREYEQYF. CDR3 coding DNA: TGTGCCAGCAGCTTCGGGCGGGAATACGAGCAGTACTTC. Full variable domain (remainder filled in from reference TRBV5-5 and TRBJ2-7): DAGVTQSPTHLIKTRGQQVTLRCSPISGHKSVSWYQQVLGQGPQFIFQYYEKEERGRGNFPDRFSARQFPNYSSELNVNALLLGDSALYLCASSFGREYEQYFGPGTRLTVT.

The chain joins TRBV6-1 to TRBJ2-3; 7 nucleotides agree with TRBD2. Germline V gene lookup returns CDR1 MNHNS and CDR2 SASEGT. The CDR3 length is 15 residues. V shed 11 bases and J 1 base; nucleotides not matched to a gene: 12. This chain's CDR3 is CACPGIAGGTDTQYF. The CDR3 nucleotides read TGTGCCTGCCCAGGGATAGCGGGCGGCACAGATACGCAGTATTTT.

This clonotype showed up just once. With a much larger clone just one base away, this may be a read error. The chain carries TRBV6-5 and TRBJ1-2; no reliable D call. In germline, CDR1 is MNHEY, CDR2 SVGAGI. The CDR3 extends over 12 amino acids. CDR3: CTSSYAVGGYTF. CDR3 nucleotides: TGTACCAGCAGTTACGCTGTGGGTGGCTACACCTTC.

This clonotype was recorded many times. The gene calls are TRBV5-1 and TRBJ2-7, with D possibly matching TRBD2 (5 bases). The CDR3 runs 16 residues. Trimming removed 7 bases from V and 3 bases from J, with 23 bases in between. CDR1 is SGHRS, CDR2 YFSETQ, per germline. CDR3 coding DNA: TGCGCCAGCTTTCCCTCTCCGGGGATTACATACTACGAGCAGTACTTC. Amino acids: CASFPSPGITYYEQYF.

In this sample, this clonotype turned up many times. This chain joins TRBV7-2 and TRBJ2-2; 7 positions agree with TRBD2. Germline values: CDR1 SGHTA, CDR2 FQGNSA. The CDR3 contains 16 residues. Trimming at V came to 3 bases and at J to 5 bases, leaving 9 bases not matched to a gene. CDR3 amino acids: CASSFKFRTSTGELFF. The CDR3 region has the DNA TGTGCCAGCAGCTTTAAGTTCCGGACTAGTACCGGGGAGCTGTTTTTT.

CDR3: CSARDRRGGGYTF. DNA of the CDR3: TGCAGTGCTAGAGATCGTCGGGGCGGGGGCTACACCTTC. The chain carries TRBV20-1 and TRBJ1-2; D may be TRBD1 (5 bases). CDR3 length equals 13 residues. Germline CDR1 is DFQATT and CDR2 is SNEGSKA (reference sequence). Trimming shortened V by 0 bases and J by 8 bases, and 13 bases separated the two germline ends.

This rearrangement joins TRBV6-2 or TRBV6-3 to TRBJ2-2; no reliable D call. The CDR3 runs to 15 residues. CDR1 is MNHEY, CDR2 SVGEGT, per germline. V was shortened by 0 bases and J by 4 bases, with 9 bases between the two germline ends. The CDR3: CASSYSGYRTGELFF. DNA for the CDR3: TGTGCCAGCAGTTACTCAGGGTATCGCACCGGGGAGCTGTTTTTT.

Comments on this clonotype: A much larger clonotype is one base distant, so this may be a read error. V usage is TRBV9 and J usage is TRBJ2-1; 8 nucleotides line up with TRBD1. V was pared by 3 bases and J by 13 bases, with 18 bases of the junction left unmatched. From germline, CDR1 is SGDLS and CDR2 YYNGEE. The CDR3 sequence is 16 residues long. CDR3 in amino acids: CASSEGTRDRRETQFF. CDR3 in DNA: TGTGCCAGCAGCGAGGGGACCCGGGACAGGAGGGAGACCCAGTTCTTC.

This clonotype was observed many times. The chain couples TRBV4-2 to TRBJ2-1, with D tentatively TRBD2 (7 bases). The CDR3 loop spans 16 amino acids. The ends were cut back, 2 bases at V and 8 bases at J, with 19 bases in the middle. The germline CDR1 and CDR2 sequences are LGHNA and YNFKEQ. CDR3 bases: TGTGCCAGCAGCCAATGGGGGGGGGCCAAAGGAGATGAGCAGTTCTTC. It encodes CASSQWGGAKGDEQFF.

This clonotype was recorded at least ten times. CDR3 sequence: CASSIRTSGTNEQFF. In DNA form, the CDR3 reads TGTGCCAGCAGCATACGGACTAGCGGAACTAATGAGCAGTTCTTC. The chain recombines TRBV11-3 with TRBJ2-1; 10 positions agree with TRBD2. The CDR3 covers 15 residues. J was trimmed by 7 bases and V by 5 bases; bases with no gene match: 8. Per germline, CDR1 SGHNT and CDR2 YENEEA.

This clonotype came up a few times. This chain connects TRBV6-5 to TRBJ1-1; D not resolved. The CDR3 totals 15 residues. Germline assignment: CDR1 MNHEY and CDR2 SVGAGI. The V and J ends lost 6 bases and 1 base respectively, with 15 bases between them. The DNA of the CDR3 is TGTGCCAGCAGAAACGGACGGGCGACGAACACTGAAGCTTTCTTT. Its translation is CASRNGRATNTEAFF.

The table lists this clonotype with many counts. The J gene is TRBJ2-7, the V gene TRBV29-1, with D tentatively TRBD2 (6 bases). Trimming pared 8 bases from V and 5 bases from J, leaving 13 bases between. The CDR3 length is 11 residues. In germline, CDR1 is SQVTM, CDR2 ANQGSEA. The CDR3 coding sequence is TGCAGCTCCGTAGGAGGGAACGAGCAGTACTTC. Translation gives CSSVGGNEQYF.

This clonotype was seen ten or more times. This chain links TRBV6-1 with TRBJ2-1, with 10 bases matching TRBD1. J was trimmed by 2 bases and V by 4 bases; bases with no gene match: 2. Germline values: CDR1 MNHNS, CDR2 SASEGT. CDR3 length equals 15 residues. The CDR3 protein is CASSGTGGPYNEQFF. DNA of the CDR3: TGTGCCAGCAGTGGGACAGGGGGACCCTACAATGAGCAGTTCTTC.

A remark on this clonotype: This clone may be a read error of a much larger clone one base away. The V gene is TRBV20-1, the J gene TRBJ2-3, with a possible D match to TRBD2 (5 bases). The length of the CDR3 is 12 residues. The V gene lost 6 bases and the J gene lost 3 bases, with 10 bases spanning the gap. CDR1 DFQATT and CDR2 SNEGSKA come from the germline V gene (reference sequence). The CDR3 sequence is CSAGLRTDTQYF. In nucleotides, the CDR3 is TGCAGTGCCGGACTGAGGACAGATACGCAGTATTTT.

J is TRBJ2-2 and V is TRBV5-1; no firm D call. This CDR3 has 14 residues. The germline gives CDR1 SGHRS, CDR2 YFSETQ. V was trimmed by 2 bases and J by 2 bases, leaving 7 bases between them. The CDR3 is CASSFVGNTGELFF. CDR3 DNA sequence: TGCGCCAGCAGCTTTGTCGGAAACACCGGGGAGCTGTTTTTT. The complete variable domain, with remaining parts taken from reference TRBV5-1 and TRBJ2-2, reads KAGVTQTPRYLIKTRGQQVTLSCSPISGHRSVSWYQQTPGQGLQFLFEYFSETQRNKGNFPGRFSGRQFSNSRSEMNVSTLELGDSALYLCASSFVGNTGELFFGEGSRLTVL.

This clonotype was observed a few times. This sequence joins TRBV6-5 and TRBJ1-6; D uncertain. The germline CDR1 and CDR2 sequences are MNHEY and SVGAGI. The length of the CDR3 is 15 residues. The V end lost 7 bases, the J end lost 0 bases, and 10 bases lay between the germline ends. CDR3 sequence: CASKQSSSYNSPLHF. CDR3 nucleotides: TGTGCCAGCAAGCAGAGCTCCTCCTATAATTCACCCCTCCACTTT.

This clonotype was detected ten times or more. This chain uses TRBV20-1 with TRBJ1-6; D call uncertain. V lost 7 bases and J 5 bases, leaving 15 bases between the germline ends. The CDR3 totals 14 residues. CDR1 and CDR2 (germline): DFQATT, SNEGSKA (reference sequence). CDR3 amino acids: CSVSPLLNNSPLHF. In DNA, the CDR3 is TGCAGTGTCTCTCCCCTCCTTAATAATTCACCCCTCCACTTT.

This clonotype was seen at least ten times. The genes are TRBV7-3 and TRBJ2-1, with a weak D call TRBD2 (6 bases). The CDR3 is made up of 13 amino acids. Germline V lookup: CDR1 SGHTA, CDR2 FQGTGA. Trimming stripped 7 bases from V and 7 bases from J, with 14 bases between. CDR3 sequence (DNA): TGTGCCAGCACCTCTGGGGGGAGGAATGAGCAGTTCTTC. Translated: CASTSGGRNEQFF. Complete variable domain (other parts from reference TRBV7-3 and TRBJ2-1): GAGVSQTPSNKVTEKGKYVELRCDPISGHTALYWYRQSLGQGPEFLIYFQGTGAADDSGLPNDRFFAVRPEGSVSTLKIQRTERGDSAVYLCASTSGGRNEQFFGPGTRLTVL.

This clonotype was recorded many times. The chain has TRBV11-3 and TRBJ2-5; D remains unclear. Deletions cut 2 bases from V and 2 bases from J, with 12 bases between. CDR3 length: 15 amino acids. Germline loops: CDR1 SGHNT, CDR2 YENEEA. Here the CDR3 DNA reads TGTGCCAGCAGCTTATCGGACGCCCTACAAGAGACCCAGTACTTC. It specifies CASSLSDALQETQYF.

A few counts support this clonotype. The chain uses TRBV5-1 and TRBJ1-4, with TRBD1 identical over 8 bases. The CDR3 totals 15 residues. The germline V gene encodes CDR1 SGHRS and CDR2 YFSETQ. V shed 0 bases, J shed 7 bases, and the junction held 5 bases outside the gene matches. The CDR3 reads CASSLGTGRGEKLFF. The CDR3 DNA reads as TGCGCCAGCAGCTTGGGGACAGGGCGCGGTGAAAAACTGTTTTTT. Based on the CDR3 plus reference TRBV5-1 and TRBJ1-4, the full variable domain is KAGVTQTPRYLIKTRGQQVTLSCSPISGHRSVSWYQQTPGQGLQFLFEYFSETQRNKGNFPGRFSGRQFSNSRSEMNVSTLELGDSALYLCASSLGTGRGEKLFFGSGTQLSVL.

Remarks on this clonotype: The junction does not match germline at one end; this may be a read error. The V and J genes are TRBV6-2 or TRBV6-3 and TRBJ1-5; D perhaps matches TRBD1 (6 bases). CDR1 is MNHEY, CDR2 SVGEGT, per germline. There are 15 residues in the CDR3. CDR3 amino acids: CACTPGANSDQPQHF. CDR3 in DNA: TGTGCCTGCACTCCGGGGGCGAATAGCGATCAGCCCCAGCATTTT.

This clonotype was seen many times. The chain has TRBV29-1 and TRBJ1-2; no reliable D call. The CDR3 runs to 13 residues. Germline V gives CDR1 SQVTM, CDR2 ANQGSEA. The V and J ends lost 7 bases and 4 bases respectively, with 16 bases between them. CDR3 nucleotide sequence: TGCAGCGCCCCGGGCGCGGGTGGCTATGGCTACACCTTC. It yields the protein CSAPGAGGYGYTF.